This T cell receptor beta chain is drawn from a study of identical twins. This clonotype has just a few counts. Its antigen is currently unknown. Germline loops: CDR1 SGHAT, CDR2 FQNNGV. The CDR3 totals 17 residues. V lost 5 bases to trimming and J lost 0 bases, with 20 bases between them. Study-wide results and limits: Models, which agreed with sharing between unrelated individuals, nonetheless underestimated the out-of-frame TCR alpha sharing seen in monozygotic twins. While abundant cord blood beta clonotypes carried fewer insertions, memory repertoires showed no such pattern.

Each CDR3 protein gets one entry after TCRdb re-called the 5' RACE reads with MiXCR. The data hold some 590,000 distinct CDR3 sequences, with 9% to 10% observed a single time. The same sample was also used in a study of yellow fever vaccine responses in identical twins.

V and J are TRBV11-2 and TRBJ2-7; D is uncertain. The material sequenced was PBMCs. The TCR was taken from a woman aged 18-35 years in good health. CDR3 bases: TGTGCCAGCAGCCCCGGGCCCACCGGAGCGCTCTCCTACGAGCAGTACTTC. It codes for CASSPGPTGALSYEQYF.